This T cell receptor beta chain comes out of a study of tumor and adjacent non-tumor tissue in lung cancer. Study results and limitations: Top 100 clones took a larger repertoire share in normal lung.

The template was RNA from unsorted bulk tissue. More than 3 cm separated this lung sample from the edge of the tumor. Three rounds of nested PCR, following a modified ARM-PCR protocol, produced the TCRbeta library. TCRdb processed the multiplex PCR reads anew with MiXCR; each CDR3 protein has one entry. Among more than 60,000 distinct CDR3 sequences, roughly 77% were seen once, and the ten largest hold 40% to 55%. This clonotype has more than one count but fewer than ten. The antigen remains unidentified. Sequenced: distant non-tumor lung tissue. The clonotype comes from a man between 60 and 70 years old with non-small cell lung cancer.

CDR3 in amino acids: CASRSWANVLTF. CDR3 nucleotide sequence: TGTGCCAGCAGGTCCTGGGCCAACGTCCTGACTTTC. The chain links TRBV28 to TRBJ2-6; D gene ambiguous. The germline CDR1 and CDR2 sequences are MDHEN and SYDVKM. Trimming cost V 6 bases and J 5 bases, with 5 bases left between them. This CDR3 is 12 amino acids long.